The clone carrying this TCR beta chain came up many times. Its antigen remains unidentified. This CDR3 has 12 amino acids. Germline CDR1 is SQVTM and CDR2 is ANQGSEA. The V end lost 4 bases, the J end lost 8 bases, and 9 bases lay between the germline ends. PCR was performed a second time for about 6 to 12 cycles using a sample-barcoded 5' primer and a J-beta primer mix. Individual samples furnished no less than 3 million CDR3-containing paired-end reads apiece. Via MiXCR, TCRdb re-called the 5' RACE reads, giving one row per CDR3 protein. The table shows about 1.7 million distinct CDR3 sequences, with 28% occurring only once. These data come from a study of blood T cells in healthy people across ages. General observations from the study: Greater diversity and more naive CD4+ cells were seen in long-lived donors than in aged donors. Strong correlation existed between TCR beta diversity and naive T cell percentage. For the donors, CMV status was unknown and possibly confounded expanded clonotype changes.

Sequencing input: blood. The chain carries TRBV29-1 and TRBJ1-6, with D maybe TRBD1 (5 bases). This sequence originates from a woman in her 30s in good health. CDR3 sequence: CSVGGADSPLHF. CDR3 coding DNA: TGCAGCGTTGGGGGCGCGGATTCACCCCTCCACTTT.